This TCR beta chain was recorded in a study of shared clonotypes between healthy human individuals. The V gene's germline CDR1 is LNHDA and CDR2 SQIVND (reference sequence). The CDR3 sequence is 15 residues long. Deletions cut 3 bases from V and 1 base from J, with 10 bases between. The method was immunoSEQ multiplex PCR; TCRdb's version includes in-frame clones alone and lacks a portion of them. The sample includes some 2.1 million clones, around 96% of them seen just once. Naive CD8 cells were CD45RO-negative, positively selected for CCR7, excluding terminally differentiated effector memory CD45RA+ cells. Donors comprised only Caucasian adults living in Nashville, Tennessee. A note on this clone: The sample has other DNA sequences that encode this CDR3 too.

This TCR derives from a man aged 18 to 30 in good health. V and J are TRBV19 and TRBJ1-5; a possible D gene is TRBD1 (6 bases). The sample was naive CD8+ T cells sorted from blood. The CDR3: CASSIGQGSNQPQHF. DNA for the CDR3: TGTGCCAGTAGTATTGGGCAGGGGAGCAATCAGCCCCAGCATTTT.